This paragraph covers one T cell receptor (beta chain) sequence. Its specificity is not known. Libraries were prepared by immunoSEQ multiplex PCR; TCRdb keeps only in-frame clonotypes and omits some of them. The sample holds about 580,000 clones, roughly 98% seen once. This record belongs to a study of shared clonotypes between healthy human individuals. The study, taken as a whole, reports: Larger richness was generally estimated for naive than memory subsets.

Naive CD8 cells comprised CD45RO-negative, CCR7-positively selected cells, excluding terminally differentiated effector memory CD45RA+ cells. The CDR3 length is 14 residues. From germline, CDR1 is SGHAT and CDR2 FQNNGV. V lost 5 bases, J lost 1 base, and 11 bases lay in between. Specimen: naive CD8+ T cells sorted from blood. The genes are TRBV11-2 and TRBJ2-5; no clear D. The receptor's source is a man aged 30-40 years in good health. CDR3 amino acids: CASSAIGAQETQYF. The DNA of the CDR3 is TGTGCCAGCAGCGCCATTGGTGCCCAAGAGACCCAGTACTTC.